The 4 T cell receptor beta chains reported below all come from one sample, sequenced in a study of cytomegalovirus exposure and HLA in healthy donors. A multiplex PCR was run with 60 Vbeta primers and 13 Jbeta primers. Some clones are missing from TCRdb's copy, which holds only in-frame ones; the method was immunoSEQ multiplex PCR. Of more than 100,000 clones in the sample, about four fifths are singletons; the top ten hold about 1.4%. Sequenced: PBMCs. The receptors here all came from a woman aged 40 to 50 in good health and CMV-seronegative.

The chain uses TRBV5-4 and TRBJ2-2, with 12 bases lining up with TRBD2. Trimming removed 4 bases from V and 0 bases from J; junction bases left unmatched: 1. Germline V gene sequence: CDR1 SGHNT, CDR2 YYREEE (reference sequence). CDR3 length equals 16 residues. CDR3 in amino acids: CASSLAGGPNTGELFF. Here the CDR3 DNA reads TGTGCCAGCAGCCTAGCGGGGGGGCCGAACACCGGGGAGCTGTTTTTT.

The chain links TRBV7-9 to TRBJ1-2; D is unclear. Trimming took off 6 bases at V and 7 bases at J, with 9 bases between the two ends. The germline V gene has CDR1 SEHNR and CDR2 FQNEAQ (reference sequence). This CDR3 has 11 residues. CDR3 sequence (DNA): TGTGCCAGCAGTCGAAACGGTGGCTACACCTTC. This sequence encodes CASSRNGGYTF.

This chain links TRBV11-2 with TRBJ2-5; D possibly corresponds to TRBD2 (6 bases). Trimming removed 2 bases from V and 3 bases from J, with 16 bases in between. This CDR3 is 16 amino acids long. Per the germline V gene, CDR1 is SGHAT and CDR2 is FQNNGV. CDR3 protein: CASSLSLYSGKETQYF. CDR3 nucleotides: TGTGCCAGCAGCTTATCACTATATAGCGGTAAAGAGACCCAGTACTTC.

This chain connects TRBV7-9 to TRBJ2-7, with TRBD1 as a possible D gene (5 bases). CDR3 length equals 15 residues. CDR1 is SEHNR, CDR2 FQNEAQ, per germline (reference sequence). Trimming left V 4 bases short and J 6 bases short, with 19 bases between. The DNA for the CDR3 is TGTGCCAGCAGCTGCCGACAGCTAGAAGTCTGCGAGCAGTACTTC. Translated, it gives CASSCRQLEVCEQYF.